The source of this TCR beta chain is a study of shared clonotypes between healthy human individuals. Overall study findings and caveats: Richness estimates generally favored naive over memory subsets. In a handful of donors, around 5% of naive CD4 clonotypes appeared in common. For sorted subsets, rarefaction showed incomplete sequencing despite large depth.

Original handling: ImmunoSEQ output lacked quality scores and full-length reads, limiting matched filtering. Libraries were prepared by immunoSEQ multiplex PCR; TCRdb keeps only in-frame clonotypes and omits some of them. Clone size and V and J calls were adopted from that table, with D and trimming inferred from the DNA. The data contain roughly 850,000 clones, around 96% of them singletons. The V and J ends lost 5 bases and 2 bases, in that order; junction bases with no gene match: 11. Germline V gene sequence: CDR1 MDHEN, CDR2 SYDVKM. The CDR3 is made up of 16 amino acids. CD45RO-negative, CCR7-positively selected cells formed the naive CD8 fraction, excluding terminally differentiated effector memory CD45RA+ cells. A word on this clone: Its cognate antigen is unknown.

The sequence was collected from a man aged 25 to 40 in good health. Sequenced: naive CD8+ T cells sorted from blood. The chain combines TRBV28 with TRBJ2-7, with 8 bases identical to TRBD1. In DNA, the CDR3 is TGTGCCAGCAGTCCACCCCCGGACAGGGTCCCCTACGAGCAGTACTTC. Amino acids: CASSPPPDRVPYEQYF.